Listed below are T cell receptor beta chains from one sample, sequenced in a study of identical twins. In TCRdb, the 5' RACE reads were re-called with MiXCR into one record per CDR3 protein. This sample has 600,000 to 850,000 distinct CDR3 sequences; about 20% occur once, and the top ten carry around 14%. These data also formed part of another study, on T cells expressing NK-cell markers.

Sequenced sample: PBMCs. The receptors were sampled from a woman younger than 30 in good health. Each CDR3 is given with its conserved first and last residue. A D gene is named only where the DNA matches it firmly. Expanded clones are given a class, and other clones once, few, many or no size at all.

CDR3 protein	CDR3 DNA	clone size	J gene	V gene	D gene
CASSHGTSGGFYEQYF	TGTGCCAGCAGCCACGGGACTAGCGGGGGGTTCTACGAGCAGTACTTC	few	TRBJ2-7	TRBV13	TRBD2
CASSPRVVSYEQYF	TGTGCCAGCTCCCCTCGGGTAGTCTCCTACGAGCAGTACTTC	NA	TRBJ2-7	TRBV12-3/TRBV12-4	NA
CASSIGTGYEQYF	TGTGCCAGCAGTATCGGGACAGGCTACGAGCAGTACTTC	few	TRBJ2-7	TRBV12-3/TRBV12-4	TRBD1
CASSLGPAQETQYF	TGTGCTAGCAGCTTAGGGCCAGCCCAAGAGACCCAGTACTTC	NA	TRBJ2-5	TRBV7-7	NA
CSAVARRPNTGELFF	TGCAGTGCCGTAGCTCGGCGCCCGAACACCGGGGAGCTGTTTTTT	NA	TRBJ2-2	TRBV20-1	NA
CASSLRAGAKNIQYF	TGTGCCAGCAGCTTACGAGCCGGGGCCAAAAACATTCAGTACTTC	NA	TRBJ2-4	TRBV7-9	NA
CASYHMGRTGELFF	TGTGCCAGCTACCATATGGGTCGGACCGGGGAGCTGTTTTTT	NA	TRBJ2-2	TRBV11-2	NA
CSVLRQAQETQYF	TGCAGCGTCCTAAGACAGGCCCAAGAGACCCAGTACTTC	few	TRBJ2-5	TRBV29-1	NA
CATSRKTRLAGGDEQFF	TGTGCCACCAGCAGAAAAACCCGACTAGCGGGAGGAGATGAGCAGTTCTTC	few	TRBJ2-1	TRBV15	TRBD2
CASSLSQGEAFF	TGTGCCAGCAGCTTAAGTCAGGGGGAAGCTTTCTTT	NA	TRBJ1-1	TRBV7-9	NA
CASSLEGIAVSTDTQYF	TGCGCCAGCAGCTTGGAAGGAATAGCGGTTAGCACAGATACGCAGTATTTT	few	TRBJ2-3	TRBV5-1	NA
CASTHPGPRTEAFF	TGTGCCAGCACCCACCCAGGGCCGAGGACTGAAGCTTTCTTT	many	TRBJ1-1	TRBV12-3/TRBV12-4	NA
CASSYQSHTGELFF	TGCGCCAGCAGCTATCAATCCCACACCGGGGAGCTGTTTTTT	NA	TRBJ2-2	TRBV5-1	NA
CASSSAGGSSYGYTF	TGTGCCAGCAGTTCCGCCGGGGGTAGTAGCTATGGCTACACCTTC	NA	TRBJ1-2	TRBV6-5	NA
CASSLGSGRNNEQFF	TGCGCCAGCAGCTTAGGTAGCGGGAGAAACAATGAGCAGTTCTTC	few	TRBJ2-1	TRBV5-1	TRBD2
CSARQGAGGYTF	TGCAGTGCTCGACAGGGGGCGGGAGGCTACACCTTC	NA	TRBJ1-2	TRBV20-1	TRBD1
CASSYGTASYEQYF	TGCGCCAGCAGTTACGGGACAGCCTCCTACGAGCAGTACTTC	many	TRBJ2-7	TRBV5-1	TRBD1
CASSYRNRAETQYF	TGTGCCAGCAGTTACCGTAACAGGGCCGAGACCCAGTACTTC	few	TRBJ2-5	TRBV6-2/TRBV6-3	NA
CASSGQQGTNTEAFF	TGTGCCAGCAGCGGCCAACAGGGAACCAACACTGAAGCTTTCTTT	few	TRBJ1-1	TRBV13	NA
CASGLVGGIYNEQFF	TGTGCTAGTGGTTTGGTGGGGGGAATTTACAATGAGCAGTTCTTC	NA	TRBJ2-1	TRBV12-5	NA
CASSPTGRALSYEQYF	TGCGCCAGCAGCCCAACCGGTCGAGCGCTCTCCTACGAGCAGTACTTC	few	TRBJ2-7	TRBV5-1	NA
CASSLGLRGGTDTQYF	TGTGCCAGCAGCTTGGGGCTCAGGGGTGGGACAGATACGCAGTATTTT	NA	TRBJ2-3	TRBV5-6	NA
CASRPQGSYTEAFF	TGCGCCAGCAGACCCCAGGGTTCTTACACTGAAGCTTTCTTT	few	TRBJ1-1	TRBV5-1	NA
CASSQAGSPFYEQYF	TGTGCCAGCAGCCAAGCAGGGTCACCGTTTTACGAGCAGTACTTC	few	TRBJ2-7	TRBV14	NA
CASSFGQPAYEQYF	TGTGCCAGCAGCTTTGGACAGCCGGCCTACGAGCAGTACTTC	few	TRBJ2-7	TRBV7-9	NA
CSVARGQGAYEQYF	TGCAGCGTTGCTCGGGGACAGGGGGCGTACGAGCAGTACTTC	many	TRBJ2-7	TRBV29-1	TRBD1
CASKWTSHGSKQFF	TGTGCCAGCAAATGGACGTCCCACGGAAGTAAGCAGTTCTTC	NA	TRBJ2-1	TRBV12-3/TRBV12-4	NA
CSAPSFKEQFF	TGCAGTGCCCCTTCTTTTAAGGAGCAGTTCTTC	NA	TRBJ2-1	TRBV20-1	NA
CASSWTGQSSGELFF	TGTGCCAGCAGTTGGACAGGTCAGTCCAGCGGGGAGCTGTTTTTT	NA	TRBJ2-2	TRBV12-3/TRBV12-4	TRBD1
CASSVETGSLLYYNEQFF	TGCGCCAGCAGCGTCGAGACTGGAAGCCTCCTATATTATAATGAGCAGTTCTTC	few	TRBJ2-1	TRBV5-1	NA
CASSDPGGPNTGELFF	TGCGCCAGCAGTGACCCGGGAGGGCCGAACACCGGGGAGCTGTTTTTT	NA	TRBJ2-2	TRBV10-2	TRBD2